This T cell receptor (beta chain) appears in the sequencing data of a study of neurological immune-mediated disorders. Study outcomes and limitations: One cluster of related CDR3 sequences contained, by phylogenetic grouping, the repertoires of 18 of 34 multiple sclerosis patients and formed a possible signature.

This clonotype appeared many times. Its antigen is unidentified. TCRdb itself ran the 5' RACE reads through MiXCR, one entry per CDR3 protein. The repertoire has under 85,000 distinct CDR3 sequences, 5.2% of them found once; the top ten carry roughly 6%. Germline assignment: CDR1 SGHKS and CDR2 YYEKEE (reference sequence). This CDR3 region has 15 residues. The V gene end was trimmed by 3 bases and the J gene end by 3 bases; junction bases not matched to a gene: 5. Sequenced input: PBMCs. V gene TRBV5-5 combines with J gene TRBJ2-2; 7 nucleotides line up with TRBD1. The sequence was obtained from a human donor with multiple sclerosis. The donor label of this sample is uncertain. CDR3 DNA sequence: TGTGCCAGCAGCTGGACGGGACAGTACACCGGGGAGCTGTTTTTT. Translation: CASSWTGQYTGELFF.